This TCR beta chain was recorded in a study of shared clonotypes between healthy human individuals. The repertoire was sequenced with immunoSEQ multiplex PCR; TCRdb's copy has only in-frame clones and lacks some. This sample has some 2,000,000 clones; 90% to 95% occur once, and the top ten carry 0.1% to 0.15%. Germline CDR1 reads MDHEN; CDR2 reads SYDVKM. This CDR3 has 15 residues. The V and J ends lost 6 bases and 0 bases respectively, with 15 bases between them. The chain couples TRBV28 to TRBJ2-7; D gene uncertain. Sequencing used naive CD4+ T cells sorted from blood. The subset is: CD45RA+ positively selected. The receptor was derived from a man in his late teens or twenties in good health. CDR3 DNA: TGTGCCAGCAGCAGTGGTAGCTTCGACTCCTACGAGCAGTACTTC. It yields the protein CASSSGSFDSYEQYF.